The rows below give T cell receptor beta chains drawn from one sample of a study of regulatory T cells in long-lasting Graves disease. TCRdb called the multiplex PCR reads again in MiXCR, with one record for every CDR3 protein. The table shows 450,000 to 600,000 distinct CDR3 sequences, with around 15% occurring only once. These data were also reused for a study on T cells in Graves' hyperthyroidism and ophthalmopathy.

Sequencing was performed on peripheral blood mononuclear cells (PBMCs), taken at new diagnosis, from a patient treated with antithyroid drugs. These receptors originate from a man between 35 and 55 years old with Graves disease. Each CDR3 is given with its conserved first and last residue. The D gene is left open where the match is weak. Clone size is not always given. Where it is, it says once, few, many or a class for expanded clones.

DNA | CDR3 | V | size | D | J
TGTGCCAGCTCACCACATGCGCCGAGAATCGCCTACAATGAGCAGTTCTTC | CASSPHAPRIAYNEQFF | TRBV18 | many | - | TRBJ2-1
TGCGCCACCCGTGACAGTACCAATCAGCCCCAGCATTTT | CATRDSTNQPQHF | TRBV10-2 | many | - | TRBJ1-5
TGTGCCAGCAGCATCGGACTAACTAGCACAGATACGCAGTATTTT | CASSIGLTSTDTQYF | TRBV13 | - | - | TRBJ2-3
TGTGCCAGCAGTTTATGGGGGGGTGGGGGAGCTCGAAAACTGTTTTTT | CASSLWGGGGARKLFF | TRBV28 | - | - | TRBJ1-4
TGTGCCAGCAGCTTGAGGCAGGGGGCGATCAGGGCTTTCTTT | CASSLRQGAIRAFF | TRBV5-5 | many | TRBD1 | TRBJ1-1
TGTGCCAGCAGCGTAACGGCCCCGGGAGTTGGTGAGGATACGCAGTATTTT | CASSVTAPGVGEDTQYF | TRBV9 | few | - | TRBJ2-3
TGTGCCAGCAGCCCGATAGCGGGATTTCTGGAGACCCAGTACTTC | CASSPIAGFLETQYF | TRBV7-8 | - | TRBD2 | TRBJ2-5
TGTGCCAGCAGGCGGGACAGGCGTATGGATACGCAGTATTTT | CASRRDRRMDTQYF | TRBV27 | many | TRBD1 | TRBJ2-3
TGTGCCAGCAGCGGGGCGGGACGCACAGATACGCAGTATTTT | CASSGAGRTDTQYF | TRBV2 | many | - | TRBJ2-3
TGCGCCAGCAGCCTCGGACTAGCGGAATCATACAATGAGCAGTTCTTC | CASSLGLAESYNEQFF | TRBV5-1 | many | TRBD2 | TRBJ2-1
TGTGCCAGCAGCCAGGGCAGGATTAGCAATCAGCCCCAGCATTTT | CASSQGRISNQPQHF | TRBV3-1 | many | - | TRBJ1-5
TGCAGCGTTGCTCCGACTAGCGGGAGAGATACGCAGTATTTT | CSVAPTSGRDTQYF | TRBV29-1 | few | TRBD2 | TRBJ2-3
TGTGCCAGCAGCCCCCTTGCAGGTAGCACTGAAGCTTTCTTT | CASSPLAGSTEAFF | TRBV7-9 | few | - | TRBJ1-1
TGTGCCAGCAGCCAAGATCCCGTGTCGAACACCGGGGAGCTGTTTTTT | CASSQDPVSNTGELFF | TRBV3-1 | many | - | TRBJ2-2
TGCGCCAGCAGCTTACCAGGACAGGGGGGAGGCTACACCTTC | CASSLPGQGGGYTF | TRBV5-1 | few | TRBD1 | TRBJ1-2
TGTGCCAGCAGCTTTGGACTTTCCAATGAGCAGTTCTTC | CASSFGLSNEQFF | TRBV11-2 | many | - | TRBJ2-1
TGCAGTGCTCTATTACACTTCCAAGAGACCCAGTACTTC | CSALLHFQETQYF | TRBV20-1 | - | - | TRBJ2-5
TGTGCCAGCAGTTACTCCCAGGGTGGAACAGATACGCAGTATTTT | CASSYSQGGTDTQYF | TRBV6-5 | many | - | TRBJ2-3
TGTGCCAGCAGCTTTTCACCCGGGACAGGCTCCTACAATGAGCAGTTCTTC | CASSFSPGTGSYNEQFF | TRBV11-3 | few | TRBD1 | TRBJ2-1
TGTGCCACCAGTGACCCTAGGACTGATCAGCCCCAGCATTTT | CATSDPRTDQPQHF | TRBV24-1 | few | - | TRBJ1-5
TGCAGTGCTAGAGTCGGTTCTGGGACAGATACGCAGTATTTT | CSARVGSGTDTQYF | TRBV20-1 | once | - | TRBJ2-3
TGTGCCAGCAGTTTCGGGGGGGTAGAAGGCTATGGCTACACCTTC | CASSFGGVEGYGYTF | TRBV28 | few | - | TRBJ1-2
TGTGCCACCAGTGACCCGGGGGCGAACACCGGGGAGCTGTTTTTT | CATSDPGANTGELFF | TRBV24-1 | many | - | TRBJ2-2
TGTGCCAGCAGCATATCGGGGGACACTGAAGCTTTCTTT | CASSISGDTEAFF | TRBV9 | many | - | TRBJ1-1
TGTGCCAGCAGCCCGAGGACAGTAGGCACTGAAGCTTTCTTT | CASSPRTVGTEAFF | TRBV11-3 | many | - | TRBJ1-1
TGCGCCAGCAGGGGGACAGGGGTCACAGATACGCAGTATTTT | CASRGTGVTDTQYF | TRBV5-1 | - | TRBD1 | TRBJ2-3
TGTGCCAGCAGCTTTCGTACTAGCGGGAGGTACAATGAGCAGTTCTTC | CASSFRTSGRYNEQFF | TRBV7-2 | many | TRBD2 | TRBJ2-1
TGCAGTGCTGAAGTCAGACAGAACTATGGCTACACCTTC | CSAEVRQNYGYTF | TRBV20-1 | many | - | TRBJ1-2
TGTGCCACCAGTGCCCCCAACAGGGGATCCTACGAGCAGTACTTC | CATSAPNRGSYEQYF | TRBV24-1 | many | TRBD1 | TRBJ2-7
TGTGCCAGCAGCTTAGGGGACAGGGTAAACCCCCAGGCGAACACTGAAGCTTTCTTT | CASSLGDRVNPQANTEAFF | TRBV7-9 | once | TRBD1 | TRBJ1-1
TGTGCCAGTAGTTGGCAGGGGGTAGGGCGGCCCCAGCATTTT | CASSWQGVGRPQHF | TRBV19 | - | TRBD1 | TRBJ1-5
TGTGCCAGCAGCTCCAGGACAGGGGTCGGCAATGAGCAGTTCTTC | CASSSRTGVGNEQFF | TRBV9 | many | TRBD1 | TRBJ2-1
TGTGCCAGCAGGCAGGGGGGGTTGAACACTGAAGCTTTCTTT | CASRQGGLNTEAFF | TRBV6-1 | many | TRBD1 | TRBJ1-1
TGTGCCAGCAGCTTCCTAGTTCGGGGCGAACTAGCTAAGAATGAGCAGTTCTTC | CASSFLVRGELAKNEQFF | TRBV11-2 | - | - | TRBJ2-1
TGTGCCAGCAGCTTCTCTAGTGCGAAGACCCAGTACTTC | CASSFSSAKTQYF | TRBV7-9 | - | - | TRBJ2-5
TGTGCCATCAGTGCCTCTAGCGGGGGGGTGTACGAGCAGTACTTC | CAISASSGGVYEQYF | TRBV10-3 | - | TRBD2 | TRBJ2-7
TGCGCCAGCAGCCTTAGGGCAGGGCTCTACGAGCAGTACTTC | CASSLRAGLYEQYF | TRBV5-1 | many | - | TRBJ2-7
TGTGCCAGCAGTGACCCGGGACAGGGTACAGATACGCAGTATTTT | CASSDPGQGTDTQYF | TRBV6-2/TRBV6-3 | - | TRBD1 | TRBJ2-3
TGTGCCAGCAGCTCCCTTAGCGGGAGCGGTGGCGAGCAGTACTTC | CASSSLSGSGGEQYF | TRBV11-2 | many | TRBD2 | TRBJ2-7